A selection of T cell receptor beta chains follows, all from one sample in a study of blood T cell repertoires in COVID-19. Data came from immunoSEQ multiplex PCR; TCRdb stores just in-frame clones and leaves some out. Of around 58,000 clones in the sample, around 78% were seen once. The sample consisted of peripheral blood. The receptors come from a human donor in a cohort sampled during active COVID-19. Each CDR3 is given with its conserved first and last residue. A D gene is named only where the DNA matches it firmly. Clone size is shown for a subset of rows, as once, few, many or a class of expanded clone.

.	.	TRBV4-2	TRBJ1-5	TGTGCCAGCAGCCAAGACAACAATCAGCCCCAGCATTTT	CASSQDNNQPQHF
.	.	TRBV7-8	TRBJ1-5	TGTGCCAGCTCCTCCGGGACAACTTCAAATCAGCCCCAGCATTTT	CASSSGTTSNQPQHF
.	.	TRBV12-3/TRBV12-4	TRBJ2-5	TGTGCCAGCAGCCAACAGGGGAGGGAGACCCAGTACTTC	CASSQQGRETQYF
.	.	TRBV7-9	TRBJ2-7	TGTGCCAGCAGCTCTCCACTGGATGGGAGAAACGAGCAGTACTTC	CASSSPLDGRNEQYF
.	.	TRBV29-1	TRBJ2-7	TGCAGCGCGACACGGGCCTACGAGCAGTACTTC	CSATRAYEQYF
TRBD1	.	TRBV20-1	TRBJ1-4	TGCAGTGCTACTGAAACCGGGACAGGGGGGGAAAAACTGTTTTTT	CSATETGTGGEKLFF
.	.	TRBV3-1/TRBV3-2	TRBJ1-1	TGTGCCAGCAGCCGCTTGGGGGGGCCGAACACTGAAGCTTTCTTT	CASSRLGGPNTEAFF
TRBD2	.	TRBV3-1/TRBV3-2	TRBJ2-5	TGTGCCAGCAGAACGGGGGGTCGCGGGACCCAGTACTTC	CASRTGGRGTQYF
.	.	TRBV2	TRBJ1-2	TGTGCCAGCAGAGAGACAGTCTATGGCTACACCTTC	CASRETVYGYTF
.	.	TRBV18	TRBJ1-3	TGTGCCAGCTCAAGCATGGGAAACACCATATATTTT	CASSSMGNTIYF
TRBD2	.	TRBV11-3	TRBJ2-3	TGTGCCAGCAGCGCGCCGGGACTAGGCACAGATACGCAGTATTTT	CASSAPGLGTDTQYF
.	.	TRBV5-4	TRBJ1-4	TGTGCCAGCAGCTTGGGGGGCAGGGTCGACGAAAAACTGTTTTTT	CASSLGGRVDEKLFF
TRBD1	.	TRBV6-6	TRBJ2-5	TGTGCCAGCAGTTCGGGACAGGGGTCGGAGACCCAGTACTTC	CASSSGQGSETQYF
TRBD1	.	TRBV27	TRBJ1-5	TGTGCCAGCAGCCGGCAGGGACAGATAAGCAATCAGCCCCAGCATTTT	CASSRQGQISNQPQHF
.	.	TRBV27	TRBJ1-1	TGTGCCAGCAGTTTATCGGCAGGGATGGGCACTGAAGCTTTCTTT	CASSLSAGMGTEAFF
.	.	TRBV12-3/TRBV12-4	TRBJ1-2	TGTGCCAGCAGTTCCAGGGGATCCTTTGGCTACACCTTC	CASSSRGSFGYTF
TRBD1	.	TRBV29-1	TRBJ2-7	TGCAGCGTCACCAGGACAGGGGGCTACGAGCAGTACTTC	CSVTRTGGYEQYF
.	.	TRBV7-8	TRBJ1-2	TGTGCCAGCAGCTCCCCCTACGAGGGAGGTCCCAATGGCTACACCTTC	CASSSPYEGGPNGYTF
TRBD2	.	TRBV12-3/TRBV12-4	TRBJ2-1	TGTGCCAGCAGTACTAGCGGGGTAGATGAGCAGTTCTTC	CASSTSGVDEQFF
.	.	TRBV6-6	TRBJ1-6	TGTGCCAGCAGTTACTCTACCGGGGGTAATTCACCCCTCCACTTT	CASSYSTGGNSPLHF
.	few	TRBV12-3/TRBV12-4	TRBJ1-5	TGTGCCAGCAGCGGACAGAGGAATCAGCCCCAGCATTTT	CASSGQRNQPQHF
.	.	TRBV5-4	TRBJ1-4	TGTGCCAGCAGCTTTACAGGGATGGCAACTAATGAAAAACTGTTTTTT	CASSFTGMATNEKLFF
.	.	TRBV7-2	TRBJ2-2	TGTGCCATCTCCCTTGGCCTTAACACCGGGGAGCTGTTTTTT	CAISLGLNTGELFF
TRBD1	.	TRBV6-5	TRBJ2-2	TGTGCCAGCAGAACTACAGGGGGCTTTGCCGGGGAGCTGTTTTTT	CASRTTGGFAGELFF
.	few	TRBV5-6	TRBJ2-2	TGTGCCAGCAGCTTGGGGGGGCGGCCCCGCGGGACCGGGGAGCTGTTTTTT	CASSLGGRPRGTGELFF
.	.	TRBV4-3	TRBJ2-5	TGCGCCAGCAGCCCGCTGGCGGGGCCGAGAAAAGAGACCCAGTACTTC	CASSPLAGPRKETQYF
TRBD2	.	TRBV7-2	TRBJ2-3	TGTGCCAGCAGCTCGAGCGGGGGCACAGATACGCAGTATTTT	CASSSSGGTDTQYF